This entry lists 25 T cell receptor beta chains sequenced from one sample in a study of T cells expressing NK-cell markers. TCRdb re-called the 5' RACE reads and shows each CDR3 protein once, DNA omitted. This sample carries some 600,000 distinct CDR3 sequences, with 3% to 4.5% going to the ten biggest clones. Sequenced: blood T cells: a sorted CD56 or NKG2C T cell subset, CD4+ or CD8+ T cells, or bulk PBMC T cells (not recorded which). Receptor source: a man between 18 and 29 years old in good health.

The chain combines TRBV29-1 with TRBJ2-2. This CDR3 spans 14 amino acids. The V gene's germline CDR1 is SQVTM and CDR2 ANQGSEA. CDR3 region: CSVEWAGKTGELFF.

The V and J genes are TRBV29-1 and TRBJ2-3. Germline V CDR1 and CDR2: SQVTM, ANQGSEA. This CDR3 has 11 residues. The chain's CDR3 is CSGGNLDTQYF.

CDR3 protein: CASSQASGSPQETQYF. The chain couples TRBV4-1 to TRBJ2-5; TCRdb names TRBD2, which stays unverified in the absence of DNA. CDR1 and CDR2 from the germline V gene are MGHRA and YSYEKL. This CDR3 contains 16 residues.

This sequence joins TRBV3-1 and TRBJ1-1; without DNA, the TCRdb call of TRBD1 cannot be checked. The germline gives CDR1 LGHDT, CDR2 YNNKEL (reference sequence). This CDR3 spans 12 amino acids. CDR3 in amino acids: CASSQTDRKAFF. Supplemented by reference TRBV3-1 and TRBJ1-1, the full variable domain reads DTAVSQTPKYLVTQMGNDKSIKCEQNLGHDTMYWYKQDSKKFLKIMFSYNNKELIINETVPNRFSPKSPDKAHLNLHINSLELGDSAVYFCASSQTDRKAFFGQGTRLTVV.

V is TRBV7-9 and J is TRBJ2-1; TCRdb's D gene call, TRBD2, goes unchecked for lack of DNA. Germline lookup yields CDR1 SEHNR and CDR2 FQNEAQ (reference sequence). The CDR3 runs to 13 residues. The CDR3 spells CASMDYTYNEQFF.

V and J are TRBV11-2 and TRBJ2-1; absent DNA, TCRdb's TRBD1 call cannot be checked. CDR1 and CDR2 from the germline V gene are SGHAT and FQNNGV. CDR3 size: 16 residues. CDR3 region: CASSWGQLSSYNEQFF.

CDR3: CASSLTGRRSQPQHF. The chain carries TRBV28 and TRBJ1-5; checking the TCRdb D call of TRBD1 is not possible without DNA. Germline V lookup: CDR1 MDHEN, CDR2 SYDVKM. The length of the CDR3 is 15 residues.

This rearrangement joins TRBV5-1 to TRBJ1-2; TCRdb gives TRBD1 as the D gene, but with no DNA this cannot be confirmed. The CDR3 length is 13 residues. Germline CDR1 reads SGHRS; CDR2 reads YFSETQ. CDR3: CASSLYREAGYTF.

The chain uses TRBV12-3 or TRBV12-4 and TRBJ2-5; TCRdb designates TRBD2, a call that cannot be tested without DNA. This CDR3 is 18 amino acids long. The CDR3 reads CASSLAYRGLAGKETQYF.

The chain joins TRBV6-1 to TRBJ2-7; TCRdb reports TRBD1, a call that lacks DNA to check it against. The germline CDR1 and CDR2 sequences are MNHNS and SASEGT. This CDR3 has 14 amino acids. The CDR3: CASIAAGGLFEQYF.

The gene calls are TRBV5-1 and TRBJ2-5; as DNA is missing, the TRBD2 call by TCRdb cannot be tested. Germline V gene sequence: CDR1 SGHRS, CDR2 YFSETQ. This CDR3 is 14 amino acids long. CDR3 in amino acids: CASSPSRAKETQYF.

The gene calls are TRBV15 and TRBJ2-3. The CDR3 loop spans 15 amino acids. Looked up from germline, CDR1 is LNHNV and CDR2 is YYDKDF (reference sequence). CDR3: CATGVLGSLADTQYF.

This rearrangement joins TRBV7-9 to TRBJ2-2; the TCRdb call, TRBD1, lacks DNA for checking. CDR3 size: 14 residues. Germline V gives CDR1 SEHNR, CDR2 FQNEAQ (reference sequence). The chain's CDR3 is CASTDRANTGELFF.

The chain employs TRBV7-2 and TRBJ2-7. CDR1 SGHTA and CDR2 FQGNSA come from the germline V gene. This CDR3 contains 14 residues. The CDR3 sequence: CASSLAGSAYEQYF.

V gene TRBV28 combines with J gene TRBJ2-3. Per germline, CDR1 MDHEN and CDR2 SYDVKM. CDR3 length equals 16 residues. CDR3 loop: CASSFGDTLPTDTQYF.

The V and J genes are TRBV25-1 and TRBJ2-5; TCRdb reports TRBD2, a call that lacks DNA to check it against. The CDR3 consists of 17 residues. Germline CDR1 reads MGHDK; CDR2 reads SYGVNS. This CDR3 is CASSEYRGGIAPETQYF.

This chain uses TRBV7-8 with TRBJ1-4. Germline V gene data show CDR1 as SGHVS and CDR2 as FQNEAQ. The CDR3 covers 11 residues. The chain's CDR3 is CASSLDEKLFF.

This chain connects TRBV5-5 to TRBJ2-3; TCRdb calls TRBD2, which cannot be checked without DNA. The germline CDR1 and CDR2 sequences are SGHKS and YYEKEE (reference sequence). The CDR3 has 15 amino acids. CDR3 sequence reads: CASSTATGPPDTQYF.

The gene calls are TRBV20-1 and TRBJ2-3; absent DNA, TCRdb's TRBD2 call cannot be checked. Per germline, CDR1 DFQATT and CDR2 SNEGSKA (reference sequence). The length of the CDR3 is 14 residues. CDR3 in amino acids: CSAQQLAGESAQYF.

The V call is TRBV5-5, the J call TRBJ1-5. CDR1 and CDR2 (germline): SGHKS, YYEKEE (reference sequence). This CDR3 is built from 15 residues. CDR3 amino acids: CASSLDPRAGQPQHF.

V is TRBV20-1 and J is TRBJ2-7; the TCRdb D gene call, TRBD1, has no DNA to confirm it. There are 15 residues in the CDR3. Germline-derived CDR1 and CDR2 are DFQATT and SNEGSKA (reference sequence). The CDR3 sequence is CSAGHPGQGLSEQYF.

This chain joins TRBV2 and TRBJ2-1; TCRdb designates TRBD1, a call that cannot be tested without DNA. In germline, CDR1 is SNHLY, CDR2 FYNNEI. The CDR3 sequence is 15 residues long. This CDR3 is CASSAGTGARNEQFF.

Here the CDR3 reads CASSPLKRSSYEQYF. The genes are TRBV4-3 and TRBJ2-7; the D call from TCRdb, TRBD1, cannot be confirmed without DNA. Germline values: CDR1 LGHNA, CDR2 YSLEER. The CDR3 has 15 amino acids.

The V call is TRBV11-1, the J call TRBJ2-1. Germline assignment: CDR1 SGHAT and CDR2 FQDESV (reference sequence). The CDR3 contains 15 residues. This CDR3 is CASDDQGGSYNEQFF.

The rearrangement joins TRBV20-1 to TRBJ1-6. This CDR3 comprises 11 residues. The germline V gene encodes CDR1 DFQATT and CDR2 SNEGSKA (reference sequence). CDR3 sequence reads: CSAGNNSPLHF.